Presented here are 20 T cell receptor beta chains from one specimen sequenced in a study of tumor-infiltrating lymphocytes in primary liver carcinoma. Synthesis of TCR beta cDNA was carried out from approximately 0.55 ug total RNA with a constant-region primer. Generation of the TCR beta libraries relied on three nested multiplex PCR rounds using slightly modified ARM-PCR. Primers for the first two PCR rounds were TRBV1-TRBV30 forward primers and a C-beta reverse primer (roughly 10 cycles per round). Using its own MiXCR run on the multiplex PCR reads, TCRdb lists one record per CDR3 protein. The top ten clones hold around 10% of a sample with 95,000 to 100,000 distinct CDR3 sequences, under 70% of them seen once. From unsorted bulk tissue weighing 20-30 mg, DNA and RNA were co-extracted. Sequencing input: liver tumor tissue from sampling region 2. Subset described: tumor region T2, inferior pole. The receptors derive from a woman aged 60 to 75 with primary liver carcinoma and hepatitis B virus infection.

To note about this clonotype: One end of the junction does not line up with germline, which may come from a read error. This chain joins TRBV11-2 and TRBJ2-1; 12 positions match TRBD2. The germline CDR1 and CDR2 sequences are SGHAT and FQNNGV. This CDR3 region has 13 residues. CDR3 residues: CVRSWTSGAEQSF. CDR3 DNA: TGTGTCAGAAGCTGGACTAGCGGGGCAGAGCAGTCCTTC. The full variable domain, completed using reference TRBV11-2 and TRBJ2-1, is EAGVAQSPRYKIIEKRQSVAFWCNPISGHATLYWYQQILGQGPKLLIQFQNNGVVDDSQLPKDRFSAERLKGVDSTLKIQPAKLEDSAVYLCVRSWTSGAEQSFGPGTRLTVL.

The chain joins TRBV12-3 or TRBV12-4 to TRBJ2-3; D remains ambiguous. V lost 10 bases, J lost 3 bases, and 11 bases lay in between. The CDR3 runs 12 residues. The CDR3, as DNA: TGTGCCACCGAGGCGAGGACAGATACGCAGTATTTT. Translation: CATEARTDTQYF.

The chain employs TRBV4-1 and TRBJ2-7; TRBD2 might be the D (5 bases). Trimming removed 3 bases from V and 3 bases from J, with 15 bases in between. The CDR3 is made up of 15 amino acids. Germline CDR1 and CDR2: MGHRA and YSYEKL. CDR3 in amino acids: CASSQTKGMGYEQYF. The CDR3 coding sequence is TGCGCCAGCAGCCAGACTAAGGGTATGGGCTACGAGCAGTACTTC.

The chain is built from TRBV6-5 and TRBJ2-7; D call uncertain. Germline V gives CDR1 MNHEY, CDR2 SVGAGI. V shed 2 bases and J shed 2 bases, with 7 bases lying between them. The CDR3 is 13 residues long. CDR3 protein: CASSYATAYEQYF. Written as DNA, the CDR3 is TGTGCCAGCAGTTACGCTACCGCCTACGAGCAGTACTTC.

A remark on this clonotype: The junction does not match germline at one end; this may be a read error. CDR3 sequence (DNA): TGTGCCAGGAGCTCGGGACCTAAAGGCGGGGAACTGTTTTTT. It translates to CARSSGPKGGELFF. The rearrangement joins TRBV11-2 to TRBJ2-2, with D possibly being TRBD2 (6 bases). Per the germline V gene, CDR1 is SGHAT and CDR2 is FQNNGV. The CDR3 runs 14 residues.

As for this clonotype: The junction and the germline gene differ at one end; a read error may be behind it. This sequence joins TRBV11-2 and TRBJ2-1, with D maybe TRBD2 (5 bases). Per the germline V gene, CDR1 is SGHAT and CDR2 is FQNNGV. This CDR3 is 14 amino acids long. CDR3 nucleotide sequence: TGTGCCAGCAGTCCTGACTCGAGATATAGGGAGCACTTCTTC. Protein product: CASSPDSRYREHFF.

This clonotype was detected only once. This chain joins TRBV6-2 or TRBV6-3 and TRBJ1-1; unclear D gene. The CDR3 has 14 amino acids. Germline V gene sequence: CDR1 MNHEY, CDR2 SVGEGT. Trimming took off 7 bases at V and 1 base at J, with 13 bases between the two ends. The CDR3 DNA sequence: TGTGCCAGCAACCCCTTGCGGGGGAACACTGAAGCTTTCTTT. Protein sequence: CASNPLRGNTEAFF.

About this clonotype: This CDR3 fails to terminate in the conserved phenylalanine or tryptophan, so it likely reflects a read error. This rearrangement joins TRBV29-1 to TRBJ2-3; tentatively, D is TRBD1 (5 bases). This CDR3 comprises 13 residues. Looked up from germline, CDR1 is SQVTM and CDR2 is ANQGSEA. The V and J ends lost 4 bases and 3 bases respectively, with 11 bases between them. The CDR3: CSVGGGITDTQYC. CDR3 bases: TGCAGCGTTGGGGGCGGTATAACAGATACGCAGTATTGT.

Of note for this clonotype: This may be a read error, as it is one base from a much larger clone. V and J are TRBV5-8 and TRBJ2-1, with 8 bases aligning to TRBD2. CDR3 length: 13 residues. Germline V gene sequence: CDR1 SGHTS, CDR2 YDEGEE. Germline trimming cut 8 bases from V and 5 bases from J; bases unmatched to any gene: 6. The CDR3 coding sequence is TGTGCCAGAGTGTCACTAGCGGACAATGAGCAGTTCTTC. Protein product: CARVSLADNEQFF.

The chain couples TRBV6-5 to TRBJ2-1; D gene uncertain. CDR1 is MNHEY, CDR2 SVGAGI, per germline. The CDR3 covers 11 residues. Trimming took 5 bases from V and 15 from J, leaving 14 bases between them. CDR3 DNA sequence: TGTGCCAGCAGTCGCCTGGGCAGGATGTTCTTC. Protein product: CASSRLGRMFF.

This clonotype was counted ten times or more. The chain recombines TRBV12-3 or TRBV12-4 with TRBJ1-4; TRBD1 matches 8 bases. Trimming cost V 4 bases and J 8 bases; bases outside gene matches: 12. CDR3 length: 16 residues. This CDR3 is CASSSGRYGTGEKLFF. In nucleotides, the CDR3 is TGTGCCAGCAGTTCGGGGAGATACGGGACAGGCGAAAAACTGTTTTTT.

This clonotype was counted between two and nine times. This chain links TRBV25-1 with TRBJ2-1; 7 bases fit TRBD2. CDR3 size: 15 residues. Germline V gives CDR1 MGHDK, CDR2 SYGVNS. The V segment lost 1 base and the J segment 7 bases; nucleotides outside the gene matches: 7. CDR3 nucleotides: TGTGCCAGCAGTGAATCGGGCGGGAGACGGAATGAGCAGTTCTTC. Translated, it gives CASSESGGRRNEQFF.

This clonotype was seen a few times. V gene TRBV11-2 combines with J gene TRBJ2-7; TRBD1 agrees at 8 bases. Germline V gives CDR1 SGHAT, CDR2 FQNNGV. The CDR3 spans 13 residues. Unmatched junction bases numbered 2, after V lost 4 bases and J lost 3 bases. The CDR3 region is CASSSGGNYEQYF. DNA of the CDR3: TGTGCCAGCAGCTCAGGGGGCAACTACGAGCAGTACTTC.

This clonotype was detected many times. CDR3 sequence reads: CASSFLGAGANNEQFF. The CDR3 DNA sequence: TGTGCCAGCAGCTTCTTAGGGGCGGGAGCAAACAATGAGCAGTTCTTC. V is TRBV6-5 and J is TRBJ2-1; 7 bases map to TRBD2. V was clipped by 6 bases and J by 5 bases; unmatched bases: 13. Germline assignment: CDR1 MNHEY and CDR2 SVGAGI. This CDR3 contains 16 residues.

On this clonotype itself: A junction end diverges from the germline sequence, so it may reflect a read error. This chain joins TRBV6-4 and TRBJ2-1; the D gene is possibly TRBD2 (6 bases). This CDR3 is 14 amino acids long. Germline V gene lookup returns CDR1 MRHNA and CDR2 SNTAGT. This CDR3 is CASSDGAGMSELFF. The CDR3 DNA reads as TGTGCCAGCAGTGACGGGGCGGGGATGAGTGAGCTGTTCTTC.

Details on this clonotype: The junction departs from germline at one end; a sequencing error may be responsible. The rearrangement joins TRBV11-1 to TRBJ1-1; D gene unclear. Germline lookup yields CDR1 SGHAT and CDR2 FQDESV (reference sequence). This CDR3 has 17 residues. For the CDR3, the DNA is TGTGCTAGCAGCTTAGCGTCGGACGCCCCCCGGGACACTGAAGCTTTCTTT. Residues: CASSLASDAPRDTEAFF.

With regard to this clonotype: The junction and the germline gene differ at one end; a read error may be behind it. The V gene is TRBV6-5, the J gene TRBJ2-7; D gene unclear. This CDR3 is 15 amino acids long. CDR1 and CDR2 (germline): MNHEY, SVGAGI. As DNA, the CDR3 is TGTGCCAGCAGTCACTCACCAGCCCGCTCCTACGAGAAGTACTTC. It yields the protein CASSHSPARSYEKYF.

This clonotype was counted once. Because it lacks the conserved phenylalanine or tryptophan at the end, this CDR3 is likely a read error. This rearrangement joins TRBV28 to TRBJ2-4; D gene unclear. Germline CDR1 reads MDHEN; CDR2 reads SYDVKM. This CDR3 has 15 residues. DNA of the CDR3: TGTGCCAGCTGTTTAGGCCAATTCGTCCTAAACATTCAGTACTTA. It translates to CASCLGQFVLNIQYL.

There are a few counts of this clonotype. The chain employs TRBV12-3 or TRBV12-4 and TRBJ1-5; no clear D. V lost 3 bases and J lost 0, with 6 bases in between. The CDR3 extends over 14 amino acids. In DNA, the CDR3 is TGTGCCAGCAGTTTTGGGGATAGCAATCAGCCCCAGCATTTT. Translated: CASSFGDSNQPQHF.

Ten or more counts support this clonotype. The V and J genes are TRBV5-6 and TRBJ1-1; D unclear. Germline lookup yields CDR1 SGHDT and CDR2 YYEEEE. There are 15 residues in the CDR3. The germline V and J ends were trimmed by 2 bases and 3 bases, with 14 bases remaining between them. In DNA, the CDR3 is TGTGCCAGCAGCTTACGGGCCCGCCGGGACACTGAAGCTTTCTTT. Translating gives CASSLRARRDTEAFF.